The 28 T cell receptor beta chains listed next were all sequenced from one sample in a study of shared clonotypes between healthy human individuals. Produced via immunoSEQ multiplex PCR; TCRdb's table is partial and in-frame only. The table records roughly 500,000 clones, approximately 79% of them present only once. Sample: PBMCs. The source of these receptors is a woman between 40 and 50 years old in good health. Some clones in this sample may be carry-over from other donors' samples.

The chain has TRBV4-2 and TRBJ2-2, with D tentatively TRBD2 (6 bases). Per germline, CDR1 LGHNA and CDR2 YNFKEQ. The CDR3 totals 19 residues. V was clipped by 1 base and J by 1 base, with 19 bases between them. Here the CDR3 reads CASSQAGRRAHKNTGELFF. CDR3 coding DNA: TGTGCCAGCAGCCAAGCCGGACGGAGGGCACACAAGAACACCGGGGAGCTGTTTTTT.

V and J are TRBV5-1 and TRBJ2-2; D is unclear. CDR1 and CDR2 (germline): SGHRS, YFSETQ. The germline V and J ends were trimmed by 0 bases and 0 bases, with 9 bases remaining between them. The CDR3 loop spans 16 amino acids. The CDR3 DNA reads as TGCGCCAGCAGCTTGGAAGGCGGTACGAACACCGGGGAGCTGTTTTTT. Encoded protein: CASSLEGGTNTGELFF.

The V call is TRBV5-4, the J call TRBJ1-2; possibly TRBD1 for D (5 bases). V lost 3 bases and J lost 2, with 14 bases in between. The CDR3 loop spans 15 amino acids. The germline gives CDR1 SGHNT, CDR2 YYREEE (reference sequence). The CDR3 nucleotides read TGTGCCAGCAGCTCCCGGCTAGGGGCAAACTATGGCTACACCTTC. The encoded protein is CASSSRLGANYGYTF.

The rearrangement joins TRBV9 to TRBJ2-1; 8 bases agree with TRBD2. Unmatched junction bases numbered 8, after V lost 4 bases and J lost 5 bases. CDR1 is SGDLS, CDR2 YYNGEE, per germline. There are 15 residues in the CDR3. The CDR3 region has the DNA TGTGCCAGCAGCCCCTACGGGAGGGGCAACAATGAGCAGTTCTTC. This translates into CASSPYGRGNNEQFF.

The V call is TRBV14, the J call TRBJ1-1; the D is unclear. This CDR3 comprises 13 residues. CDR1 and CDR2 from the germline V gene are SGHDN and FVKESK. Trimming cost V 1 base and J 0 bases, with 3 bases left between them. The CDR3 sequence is CASSQVLNTEAFF. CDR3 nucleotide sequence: TGTGCCAGCAGCCAAGTTTTGAACACTGAAGCTTTCTTT.

CDR3 protein: CASSQGQGKNTEAFF. The DNA of the CDR3 is TGCGCCAGCAGCCAAGGACAGGGAAAGAACACTGAAGCTTTCTTT. The J gene is TRBJ1-1, the V gene TRBV4-1; 7 bases fit TRBD1. Germline V gene lookup returns CDR1 MGHRA and CDR2 YSYEKL. This CDR3 has 15 amino acids. Unmatched junction bases numbered 3, after V lost 1 base and J lost 1 base.

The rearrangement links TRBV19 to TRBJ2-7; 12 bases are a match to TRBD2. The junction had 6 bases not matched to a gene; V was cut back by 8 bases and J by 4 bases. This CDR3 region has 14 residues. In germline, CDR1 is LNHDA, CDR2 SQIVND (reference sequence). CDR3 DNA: TGTGCCAGTGACAAGACTAGCGGGAGATACGAGCAGTACTTC. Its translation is CASDKTSGRYEQYF.

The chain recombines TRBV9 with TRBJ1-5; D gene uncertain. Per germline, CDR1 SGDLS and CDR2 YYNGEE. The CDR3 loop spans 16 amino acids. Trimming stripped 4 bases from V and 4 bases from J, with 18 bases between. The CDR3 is CASSPPTVAGNQPQHF. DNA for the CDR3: TGTGCCAGCAGCCCCCCGACCGTAGCTGGTAATCAGCCCCAGCATTTT.

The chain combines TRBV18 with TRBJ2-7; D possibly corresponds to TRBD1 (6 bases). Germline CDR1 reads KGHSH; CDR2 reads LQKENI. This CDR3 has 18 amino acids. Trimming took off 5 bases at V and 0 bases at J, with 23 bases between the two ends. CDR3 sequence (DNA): TGTGCCAGCTCATCAACCCGGGACACGGCGGCCGGCTCCTACGAGCAGTACTTC. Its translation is CASSSTRDTAAGSYEQYF.

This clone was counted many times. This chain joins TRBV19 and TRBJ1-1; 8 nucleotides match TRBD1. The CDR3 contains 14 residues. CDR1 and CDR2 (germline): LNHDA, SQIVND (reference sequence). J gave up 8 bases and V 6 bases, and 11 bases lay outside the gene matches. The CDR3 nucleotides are TGTGCCAGTAGCCCGGGACAGGCTAGAGGAGAAGCTTTCTTT. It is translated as CASSPGQARGEAFF.

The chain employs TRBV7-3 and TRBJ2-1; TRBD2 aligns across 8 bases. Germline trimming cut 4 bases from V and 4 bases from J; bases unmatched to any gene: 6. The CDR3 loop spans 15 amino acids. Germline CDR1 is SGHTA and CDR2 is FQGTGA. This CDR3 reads CASSSTGGPYNEQFF. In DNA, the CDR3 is TGTGCCAGCAGCTCAACGGGAGGGCCATACAATGAGCAGTTCTTC.

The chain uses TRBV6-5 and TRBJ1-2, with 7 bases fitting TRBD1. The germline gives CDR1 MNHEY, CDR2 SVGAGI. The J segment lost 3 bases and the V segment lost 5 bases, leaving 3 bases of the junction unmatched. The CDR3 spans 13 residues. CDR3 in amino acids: CASSPDRDYGYTF. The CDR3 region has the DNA TGTGCCAGCAGTCCCGACAGGGACTATGGCTACACCTTC.

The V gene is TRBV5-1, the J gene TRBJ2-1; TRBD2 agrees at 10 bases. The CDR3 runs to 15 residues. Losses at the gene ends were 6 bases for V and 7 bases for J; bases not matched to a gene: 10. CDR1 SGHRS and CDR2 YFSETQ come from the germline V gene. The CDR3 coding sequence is TGCGCCAGCATAAGGGCAGCGGGAGGGCAAAATGAGCAGTTCTTC. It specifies CASIRAAGGQNEQFF.

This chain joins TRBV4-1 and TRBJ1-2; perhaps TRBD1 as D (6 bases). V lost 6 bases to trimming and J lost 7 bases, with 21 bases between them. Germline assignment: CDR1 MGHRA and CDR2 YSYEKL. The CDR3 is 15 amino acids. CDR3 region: CASRFGQFGASGYTF. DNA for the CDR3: TGCGCCAGCAGGTTTGGACAGTTTGGGGCTAGTGGCTACACCTTC.

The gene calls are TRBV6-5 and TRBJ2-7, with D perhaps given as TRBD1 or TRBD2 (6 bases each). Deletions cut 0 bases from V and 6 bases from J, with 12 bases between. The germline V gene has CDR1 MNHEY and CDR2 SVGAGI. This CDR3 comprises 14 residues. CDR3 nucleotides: TGTGCCAGCAGTTACTCAGGGGGGAGCTCCGAGCAGTACTTC. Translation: CASSYSGGSSEQYF.

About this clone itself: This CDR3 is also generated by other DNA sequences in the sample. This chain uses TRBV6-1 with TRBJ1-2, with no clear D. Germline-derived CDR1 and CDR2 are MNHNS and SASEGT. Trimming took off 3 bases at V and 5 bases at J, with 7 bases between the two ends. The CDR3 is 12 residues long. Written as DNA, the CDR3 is TGTGCCAGCAGTGAGGCGAGTTATGGCTACACCTTC. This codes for CASSEASYGYTF.

In nucleotides, the CDR3 is TGTGCCAGCAGCGCGGCCTCCTACAATGAGCAGTTCTTC. It yields the protein CASSAASYNEQFF. This sequence joins TRBV11-2 and TRBJ2-1; no definite D call. V was trimmed by 5 bases and J by 0 bases, leaving 5 bases between them. This CDR3 comprises 13 residues. The germline V gene encodes CDR1 SGHAT and CDR2 FQNNGV.

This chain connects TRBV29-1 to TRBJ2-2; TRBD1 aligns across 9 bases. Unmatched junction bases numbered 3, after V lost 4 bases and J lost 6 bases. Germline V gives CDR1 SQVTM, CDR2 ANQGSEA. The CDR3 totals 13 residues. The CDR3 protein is CSVGRTGAGELFF. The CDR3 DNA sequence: TGCAGCGTTGGTCGGACAGGGGCCGGGGAGCTGTTTTTT.

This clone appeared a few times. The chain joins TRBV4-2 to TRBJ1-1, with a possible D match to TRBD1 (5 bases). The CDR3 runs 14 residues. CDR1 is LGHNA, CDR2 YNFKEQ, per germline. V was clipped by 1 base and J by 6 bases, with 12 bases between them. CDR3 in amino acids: CASSQGLGTAEAFF. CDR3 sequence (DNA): TGTGCCAGCAGCCAAGGGTTGGGGACGGCTGAAGCTTTCTTT.

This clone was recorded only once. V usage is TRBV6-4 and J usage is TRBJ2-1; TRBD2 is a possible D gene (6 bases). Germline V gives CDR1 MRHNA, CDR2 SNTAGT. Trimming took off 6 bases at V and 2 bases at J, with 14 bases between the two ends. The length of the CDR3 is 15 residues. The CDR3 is CASSQSSDPYNEQFF. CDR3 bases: TGTGCCAGCAGCCAATCTAGCGACCCCTACAATGAGCAGTTCTTC.

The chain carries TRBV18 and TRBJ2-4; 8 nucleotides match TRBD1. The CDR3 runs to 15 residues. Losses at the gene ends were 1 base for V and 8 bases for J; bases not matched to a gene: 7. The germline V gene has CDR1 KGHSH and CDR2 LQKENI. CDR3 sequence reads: CASSPLDGQGDIQYF. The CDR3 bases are TGTGCCAGCTCACCACTTGACGGACAGGGTGACATTCAGTACTTC.

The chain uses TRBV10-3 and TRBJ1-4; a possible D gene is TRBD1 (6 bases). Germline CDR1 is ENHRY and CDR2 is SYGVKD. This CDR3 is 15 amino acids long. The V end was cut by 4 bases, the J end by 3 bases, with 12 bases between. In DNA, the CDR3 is TGTGCCATCAGTGTAAGGGGGGGGTCTAATGAAAAACTGTTTTTT. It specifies CAISVRGGSNEKLFF.

CDR3 residues: CASSPGVQETQYF. The CDR3, as DNA: TGTGCCAGCAGCCCAGGGGTTCAAGAGACCCAGTACTTC. The chain joins TRBV9 to TRBJ2-5; D might be TRBD1 (6 bases). The CDR3 is 13 amino acids. V lost 4 bases and J 2 bases, leaving 9 bases between the germline ends. Germline CDR1 SGDLS, CDR2 YYNGEE.

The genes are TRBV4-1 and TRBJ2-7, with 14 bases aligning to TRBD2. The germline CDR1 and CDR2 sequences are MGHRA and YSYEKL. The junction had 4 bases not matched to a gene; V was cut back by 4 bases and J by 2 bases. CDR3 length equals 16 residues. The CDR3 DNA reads TGCGCCAGCAGCCTATTGGGACTAGCGGGAGCCTACGAGCAGTACTTC. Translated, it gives CASSLLGLAGAYEQYF.

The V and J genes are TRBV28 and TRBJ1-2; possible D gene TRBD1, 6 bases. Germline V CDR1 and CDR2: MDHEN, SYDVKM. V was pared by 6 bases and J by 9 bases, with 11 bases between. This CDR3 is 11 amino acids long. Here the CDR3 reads CASRTGIRYTF. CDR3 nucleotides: TGTGCCAGCAGAACAGGGATTCGCTACACCTTC.

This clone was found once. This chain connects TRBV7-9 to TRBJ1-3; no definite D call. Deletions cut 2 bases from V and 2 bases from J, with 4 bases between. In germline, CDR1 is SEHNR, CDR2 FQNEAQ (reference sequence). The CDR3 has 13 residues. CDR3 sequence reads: CASSLNAGNTIYF. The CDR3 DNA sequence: TGTGCCAGCAGCTTAAACGCTGGAAACACCATATATTTT.

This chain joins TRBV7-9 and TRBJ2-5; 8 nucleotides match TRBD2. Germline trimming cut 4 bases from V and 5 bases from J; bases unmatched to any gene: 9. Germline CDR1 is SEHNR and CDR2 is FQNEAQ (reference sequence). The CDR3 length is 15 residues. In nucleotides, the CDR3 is TGTGCCAGCAGCTCCCCGGGACTAGGACCCGAGACCCAGTACTTC. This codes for CASSSPGLGPETQYF. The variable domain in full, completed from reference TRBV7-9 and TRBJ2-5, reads DTGVSQNPRHKITKRGQNVTFRCDPISEHNRLYWYRQTLGQGPEFLTYFQNEAQLEKSRLLSDRFSAERPKGSFSTLEIQRTEQGDSAMYLCASSSPGLGPETQYFGPGTRLLVL.

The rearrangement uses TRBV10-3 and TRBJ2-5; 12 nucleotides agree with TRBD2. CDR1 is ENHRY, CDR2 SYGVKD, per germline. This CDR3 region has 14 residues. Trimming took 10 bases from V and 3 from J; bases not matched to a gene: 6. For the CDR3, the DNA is TGTGCCACTGCGCTAGCGGGAGGGAAAGAGACCCAGTACTTC. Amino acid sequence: CATALAGGKETQYF.